This T cell receptor (beta chain) was sequenced in a study of shared clonotypes between healthy human individuals. Data came from immunoSEQ multiplex PCR; TCRdb stores just in-frame clones and leaves some out. The sample has 2 million to 2.5 million clones, about 90% seen once. The CDR3 runs to 14 residues. Trimming stripped 6 bases from V and 2 bases from J, with 14 bases between. Germline assignment: CDR1 SEHNR and CDR2 FQNEAQ (reference sequence). The TCR sequence derives from a man younger than 35 in good health. Some clones in this sample may be carry-over from other donors' samples. This chain joins TRBV7-9 and TRBJ2-7; tentative D call: TRBD1 (5 bases). Source material: naive CD4+ T cells from PBMCs. Stated subset: CD45RA+ positively selected. The CDR3 loop reads CASSTTGLAYEQYF. In nucleotides, the CDR3 is TGTGCCAGCAGTACCACAGGTCTGGCCTACGAGCAGTACTTC.